This TCR beta chain was identified during a study of T cells in Graves' hyperthyroidism and ophthalmopathy. Background on the study: Any treatment followed the collection of peripheral blood at initial diagnosis.

Study outcomes and limitations: Most expanded thyroid clonotypes above 0.001 also appeared in blood.

Patients between 18 and 65 years old had hyperthyroidism, newly diagnosed and lasting under 2 months. Clinical symptoms, serum thyroxine and TRAb, thyroid ultrasound and orbital computed tomography were used for the diagnoses. This clonotype showed up just a few times. Antigen: not known. Amplification of TCR beta CDR3 regions used RNA as the template. RT-PCR in the first round (using the HTBI primer set) targeted the TCR CDR3. TCRdb redid the calling of the multiplex PCR reads with MiXCR, one entry per CDR3 protein. The sample includes 300,000 to 400,000 distinct CDR3 sequences, 15% to 20% seen only once; the top ten take approximately 49%. The sequence was collected from a woman aged 50 to 65 with Graves' hyperthyroidism. Specimen: blood.

The CDR3 is CSASWTSSTDTQYF. Written as DNA, the CDR3 is TGCAGCGCCAGCTGGACCTCTAGCACAGATACGCAGTATTTT. This chain connects TRBV29-1 to TRBJ2-3; D uncertain. Germline CDR1 and CDR2: SQVTM and ANQGSEA. This CDR3 comprises 14 residues. V was clipped by 7 bases and J by 0 bases, with 14 bases between them.